This record covers a single T cell receptor beta chain. These data belong to a study of blood T cell repertoires in COVID-19. Some clones are missing from TCRdb's copy, which holds only in-frame ones; the method was immunoSEQ multiplex PCR. The sample yields about 420,000 clones, 70% to 90% seen once. V lost 0 bases to trimming and J lost 11 bases, with 14 bases between them. This CDR3 spans 15 amino acids. The germline V gene encodes CDR1 MNHNS and CDR2 SASEGT. The sample comprised peripheral blood. This TCR derives from a man younger than 35 with COVID-19, enrolled during active disease. This rearrangement joins TRBV6-1 to TRBJ1-6; weak D call: TRBD1 (5 bases). The CDR3: CASSEAGALRPPLHF. DNA of the CDR3: TGTGCCAGCAGTGAAGCAGGGGCCCTCAGGCCACCCCTCCACTTT.